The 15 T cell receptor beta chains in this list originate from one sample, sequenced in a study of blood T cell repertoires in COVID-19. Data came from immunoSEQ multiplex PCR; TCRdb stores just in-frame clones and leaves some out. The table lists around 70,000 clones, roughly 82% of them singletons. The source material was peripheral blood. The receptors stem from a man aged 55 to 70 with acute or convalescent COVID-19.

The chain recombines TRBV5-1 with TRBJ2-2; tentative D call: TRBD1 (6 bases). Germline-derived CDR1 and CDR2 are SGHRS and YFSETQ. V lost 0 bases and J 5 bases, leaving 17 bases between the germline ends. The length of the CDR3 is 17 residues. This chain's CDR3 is CASSLGEQGTRTGELFF. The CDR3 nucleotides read TGCGCCAGCAGCTTGGGGGAACAGGGAACGAGGACCGGGGAGCTGTTTTTT.

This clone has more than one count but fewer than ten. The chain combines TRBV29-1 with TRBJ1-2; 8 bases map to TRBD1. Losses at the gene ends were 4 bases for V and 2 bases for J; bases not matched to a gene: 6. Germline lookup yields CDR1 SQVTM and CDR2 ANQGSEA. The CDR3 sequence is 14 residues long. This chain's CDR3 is CSVGKTGANYGYTF. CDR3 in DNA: TGCAGCGTTGGTAAGACAGGGGCCAACTATGGCTACACCTTC.

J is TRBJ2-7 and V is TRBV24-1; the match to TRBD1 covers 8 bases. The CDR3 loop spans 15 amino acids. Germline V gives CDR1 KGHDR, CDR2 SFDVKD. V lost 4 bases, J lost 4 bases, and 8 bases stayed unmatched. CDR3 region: CATSDPGQDDYEQYF. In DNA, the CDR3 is TGTGCCACCAGTGACCCGGGACAGGACGATTACGAGCAGTACTTC.

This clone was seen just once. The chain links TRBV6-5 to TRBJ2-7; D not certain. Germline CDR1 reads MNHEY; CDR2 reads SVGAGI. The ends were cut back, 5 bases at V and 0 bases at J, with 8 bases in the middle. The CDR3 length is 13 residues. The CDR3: CASSTRSSYEQYF. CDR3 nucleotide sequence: TGTGCCAGCAGTACGAGGAGCTCCTACGAGCAGTACTTC.

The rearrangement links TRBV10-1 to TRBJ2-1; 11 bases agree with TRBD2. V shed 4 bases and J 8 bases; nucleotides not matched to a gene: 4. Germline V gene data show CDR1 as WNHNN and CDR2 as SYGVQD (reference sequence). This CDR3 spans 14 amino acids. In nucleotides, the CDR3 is TGCGCCAGCAGTGCTAGCGGGGGGCCCCATGAGCAGTTCTTC. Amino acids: CASSASGGPHEQFF.

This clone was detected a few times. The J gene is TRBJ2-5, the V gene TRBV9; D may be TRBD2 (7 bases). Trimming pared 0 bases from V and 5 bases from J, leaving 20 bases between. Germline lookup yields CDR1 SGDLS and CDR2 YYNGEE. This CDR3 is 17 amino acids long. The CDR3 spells CASSVDQRGGYWETQYF. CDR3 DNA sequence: TGTGCCAGCAGCGTAGATCAGCGCGGGGGCTATTGGGAGACCCAGTACTTC.

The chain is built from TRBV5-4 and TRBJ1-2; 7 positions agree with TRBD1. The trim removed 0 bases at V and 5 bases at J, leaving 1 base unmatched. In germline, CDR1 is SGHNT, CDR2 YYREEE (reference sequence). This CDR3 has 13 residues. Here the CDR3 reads CASSLDRGYGYTF. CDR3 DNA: TGTGCCAGCAGCTTGGACAGGGGATATGGCTACACCTTC.

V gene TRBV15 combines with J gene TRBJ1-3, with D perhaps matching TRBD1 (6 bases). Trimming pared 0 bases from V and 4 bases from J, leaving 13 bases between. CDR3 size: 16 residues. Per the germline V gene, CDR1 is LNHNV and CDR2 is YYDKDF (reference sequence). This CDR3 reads CATSRDQTGHGNTIYF. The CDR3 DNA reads TGTGCCACCAGCAGAGATCAAACAGGGCACGGAAACACCATATATTTT.

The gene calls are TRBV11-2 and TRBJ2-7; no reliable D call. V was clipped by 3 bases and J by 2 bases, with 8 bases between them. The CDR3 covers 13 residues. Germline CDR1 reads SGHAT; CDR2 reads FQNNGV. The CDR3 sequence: CASSLPGTYEQYF. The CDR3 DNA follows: TGTGCCAGCAGCTTGCCCGGTACCTACGAGCAGTACTTC.

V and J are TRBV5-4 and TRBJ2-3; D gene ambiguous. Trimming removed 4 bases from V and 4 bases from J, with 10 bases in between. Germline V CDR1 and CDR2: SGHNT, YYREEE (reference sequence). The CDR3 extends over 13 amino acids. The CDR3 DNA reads TGTGCCAGCAGCCCTCTCAGCGCAGATACGCAGTATTTT. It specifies CASSPLSADTQYF.

The CDR3 nucleotides are TGTGCCAGCAGACCAGGGGGGAGCTCCTACAATGAGCAGTTCTTC. Its translation: CASRPGGSSYNEQFF. The chain is built from TRBV3-1 (or the pseudogene TRBV3-2) and TRBJ2-1; D might be TRBD1 (7 bases). The CDR3 is 15 residues long. Germline CDR1 reads LGHDT; CDR2 reads YNNKEL (reference sequence). The V gene lost 6 bases and the J gene lost 0 bases, with 12 bases spanning the gap.

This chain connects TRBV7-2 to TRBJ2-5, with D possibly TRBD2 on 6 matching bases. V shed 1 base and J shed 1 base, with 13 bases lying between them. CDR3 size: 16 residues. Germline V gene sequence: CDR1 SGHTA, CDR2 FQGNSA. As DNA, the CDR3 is TGTGCCAGCAGCTTAGGTGTGACAGCGGGCCAAGAGACCCAGTACTTC. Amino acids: CASSLGVTAGQETQYF.

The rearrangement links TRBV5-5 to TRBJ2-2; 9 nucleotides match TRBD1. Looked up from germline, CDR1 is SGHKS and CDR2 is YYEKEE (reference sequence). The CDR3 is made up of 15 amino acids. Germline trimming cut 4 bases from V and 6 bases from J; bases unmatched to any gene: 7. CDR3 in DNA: TGTGCCAGCAGCCCCGGGACAGGGAATTCCGGGGAGCTGTTTTTT. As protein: CASSPGTGNSGELFF. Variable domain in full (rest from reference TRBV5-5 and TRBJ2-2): DAGVTQSPTHLIKTRGQQVTLRCSPISGHKSVSWYQQVLGQGPQFIFQYYEKEERGRGNFPDRFSARQFPNYSSELNVNALLLGDSALYLCASSPGTGNSGELFFGEGSRLTVL.

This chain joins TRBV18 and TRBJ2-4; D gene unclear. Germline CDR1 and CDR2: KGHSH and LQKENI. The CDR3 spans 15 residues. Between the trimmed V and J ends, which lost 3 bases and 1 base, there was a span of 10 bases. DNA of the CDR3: TGTGCCAGCTCACCCTCGGGTAGGGCCAAAAACATTCAGTACTTC. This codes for CASSPSGRAKNIQYF. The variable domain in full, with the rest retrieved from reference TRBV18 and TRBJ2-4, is NAGVMQNPRHLVRRRGQEARLRCSPMKGHSHVYWYRQLPEEGLKFMVYLQKENIIDESGMPKERFSAEFPKEGPSILRIQQVVRGDSAAYFCASSPSGRAKNIQYFGAGTRLSVL.

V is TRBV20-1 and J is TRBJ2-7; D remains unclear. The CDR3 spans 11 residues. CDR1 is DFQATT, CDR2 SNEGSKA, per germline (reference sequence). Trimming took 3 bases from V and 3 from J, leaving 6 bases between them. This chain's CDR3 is CSASASYEQYF. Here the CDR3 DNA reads TGCAGTGCTAGTGCGAGCTACGAGCAGTACTTC.